This paragraph covers one T cell receptor (beta chain) sequence. Its binding antigen is unknown. No base-level quality is on record; no much larger clone is a single base apart. These data are taken from a study of blood T cell repertoires in COVID-19 (dated by TCRdb to between 2020 and 2021). Background on the whole study: Samples covering the acute and convalescent phases of COVID-19 were provided by collaborators in the United States, Italy and Spain. The samples were drawn from two sources: the first 160 participants of the ongoing ImmuneRACE study, and fewer than 1,500 subjects contributed by 6 global collaborators. The prospective study material was composed of cDNA or gDNA derived from T cells, B-cell-depleted T cells, or PBMCs. Sample metadata almost always included a de-identified subject ID, COVID-19 status, age in years and sex. Deeply sampled blood TCRbeta repertoires from subjects exposed to, actively infected with, or recovered from COVID-19 were included in the dataset. Where available, HLA class I and class II types were taken from metadata supplied by the sample provider and were not determined by assay-based typing. A freely available public database, intended as a resource for researchers studying the immune response to SARS-CoV-2, is where the repertoires were released.

Broad study findings and their caveats: The amount of clinical and demographic metadata varied by source and participant and was provided uncurated.

The cysteine opens and the phenylalanine closes a CDR3 of 14 amino acids. Of all the DNA, just the CDR3 is kept, 42 bases in frame from base 1. CDR1 and CDR2 were assigned from the germline V gene (reference sequence) as PRHDT and FYEKMQ. V and J lose 3 bases and 2 bases, and a span of 10 bases separates them. Whole blood was collected in K2EDTA tubes by collaborating institutions according to the institutions' own protocols. For TCRbeta analysis, collaborators shipped samples in one of three forms: frozen whole blood, isolated PBMCs, or DNA extracted from either of those sample types. TCRbeta CDR3 regions were amplified from genomic DNA by means of the immunoSEQ Assay, a bias-controlled multiplex PCR. Per the original workflow: Nucleated cell counts per sample were estimated from amplification of reference gene primers within the assay. To quantify the absolute abundance of each unique TCRbeta CDR3 rearrangement, sequence reads were collapsed and filtered. Productive Simpson clonality was computed per sample as the square root of Simpson's diversity index over productive rearrangements. TCRdb re-hosts the immuneACCESS table, in-frame sequences only. Its copies lack some clones; in the studies checked, an unresolved V gene accounts for under half of them, and the cause for the rest is not known. V, J and clone size were drawn from that table, and D and trimming were deduced from the DNA. The sample records roughly 60,000 clones, about 91% of which are singletons. Of the sample, about 4.5% falls within the top ten clones.

The sample taken for sequencing was peripheral blood. The TCR sequence derives from a man aged 50 to 59 with active COVID-19. Recombination connected TRBV13 to TRBJ1-1, with no D gene named confidently. The bases read TGTGCCAGCAGCTTTAGTCCCACTAACACTGAAGCTTTCTTT. Protein translation: CASSFSPTNTEAFF.